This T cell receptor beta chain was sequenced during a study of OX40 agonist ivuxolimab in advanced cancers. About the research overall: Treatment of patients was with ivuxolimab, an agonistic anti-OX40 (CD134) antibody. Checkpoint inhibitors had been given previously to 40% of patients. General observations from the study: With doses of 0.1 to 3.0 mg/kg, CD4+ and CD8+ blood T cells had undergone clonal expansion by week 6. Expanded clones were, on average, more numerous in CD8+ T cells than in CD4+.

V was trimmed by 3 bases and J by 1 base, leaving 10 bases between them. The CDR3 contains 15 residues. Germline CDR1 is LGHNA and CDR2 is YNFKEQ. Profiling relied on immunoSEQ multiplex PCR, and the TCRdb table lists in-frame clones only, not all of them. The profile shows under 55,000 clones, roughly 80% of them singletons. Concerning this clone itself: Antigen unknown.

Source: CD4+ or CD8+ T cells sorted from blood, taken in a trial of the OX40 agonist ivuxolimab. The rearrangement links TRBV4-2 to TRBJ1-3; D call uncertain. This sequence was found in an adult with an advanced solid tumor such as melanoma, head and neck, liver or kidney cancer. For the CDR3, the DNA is TGTGCCAGCAGCCATGACACAGTATCTGGAAACACCATATATTTT. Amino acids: CASSHDTVSGNTIYF.